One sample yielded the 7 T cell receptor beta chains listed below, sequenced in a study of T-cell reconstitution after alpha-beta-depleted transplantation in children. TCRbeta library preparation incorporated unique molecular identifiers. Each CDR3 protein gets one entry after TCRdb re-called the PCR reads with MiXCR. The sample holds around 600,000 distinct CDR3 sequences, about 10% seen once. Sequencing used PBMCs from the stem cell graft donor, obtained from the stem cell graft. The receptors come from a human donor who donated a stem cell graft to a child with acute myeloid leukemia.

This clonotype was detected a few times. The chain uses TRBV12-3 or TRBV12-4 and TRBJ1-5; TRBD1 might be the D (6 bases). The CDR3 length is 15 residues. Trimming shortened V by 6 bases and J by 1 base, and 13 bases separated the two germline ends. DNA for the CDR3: TGTGCCAGCAGACCGACAGGAAGCAGCAATCAGCCCCAGCATTTT. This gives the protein CASRPTGSSNQPQHF.

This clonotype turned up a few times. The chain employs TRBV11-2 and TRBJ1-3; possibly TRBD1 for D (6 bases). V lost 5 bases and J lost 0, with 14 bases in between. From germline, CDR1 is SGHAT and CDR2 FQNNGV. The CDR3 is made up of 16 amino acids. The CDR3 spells CASSPRQVLSGNTIYF. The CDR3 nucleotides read TGTGCCAGCAGCCCACGACAGGTGCTCTCTGGAAACACCATATATTTT.

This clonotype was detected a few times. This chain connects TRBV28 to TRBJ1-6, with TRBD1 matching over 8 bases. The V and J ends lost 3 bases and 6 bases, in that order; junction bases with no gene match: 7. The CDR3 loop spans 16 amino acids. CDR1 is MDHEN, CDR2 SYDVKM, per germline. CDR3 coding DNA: TGTGCCAGCAGTTTCTCCCAGGGGGCCGCTAATTCACCCCTCCACTTT. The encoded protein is CASSFSQGAANSPLHF.

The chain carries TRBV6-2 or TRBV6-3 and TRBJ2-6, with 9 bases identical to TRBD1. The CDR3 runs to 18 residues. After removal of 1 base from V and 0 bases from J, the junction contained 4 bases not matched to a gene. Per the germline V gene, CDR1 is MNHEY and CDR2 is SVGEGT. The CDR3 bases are TGTGCCAGCAGTTACTATGGGACAGGGAGCTCTGGGGCCAACGTCCTGACTTTC. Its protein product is CASSYYGTGSSGANVLTF.

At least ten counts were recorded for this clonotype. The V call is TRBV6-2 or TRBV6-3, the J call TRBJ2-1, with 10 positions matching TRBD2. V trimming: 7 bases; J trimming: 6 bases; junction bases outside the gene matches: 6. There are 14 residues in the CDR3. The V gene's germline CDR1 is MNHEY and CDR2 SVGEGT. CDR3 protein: CASKEAGGRNEQFF. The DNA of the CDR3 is TGTGCCAGCAAGGAAGCGGGAGGGCGCAATGAGCAGTTCTTC.

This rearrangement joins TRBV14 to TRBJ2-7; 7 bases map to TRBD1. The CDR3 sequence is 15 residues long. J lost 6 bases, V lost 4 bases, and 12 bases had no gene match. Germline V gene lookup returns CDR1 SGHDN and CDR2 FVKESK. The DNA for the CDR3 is TGTGCCAGCAGCCTACGACAGGGTGTATCTGGCGAGCAGTACTTC. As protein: CASSLRQGVSGEQYF.

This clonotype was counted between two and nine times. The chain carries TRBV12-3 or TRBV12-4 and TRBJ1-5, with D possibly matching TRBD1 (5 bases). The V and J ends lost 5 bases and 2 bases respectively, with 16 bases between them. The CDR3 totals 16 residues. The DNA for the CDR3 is TGTGCCAGCAGTAGGGGTGAGGGGATCGGCAATCAGCCCCAGCATTTT. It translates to CASSRGEGIGNQPQHF.